These T cell receptor beta chains were read from a single sample in a study of blood T cell repertoires in COVID-19. The assay was immunoSEQ multiplex PCR, and TCRdb's table has in-frame clones only and misses some. The profile shows 300,000 to 450,000 clones, more than 70% of them singletons. The source material was PBMCs or T cells enriched from blood (not recorded which). The receptors here all came from a man in his thirties or forties who had recovered from COVID-19. Both conserved end residues are part of each CDR3. The D gene is left open where the match is weak. Not every row has a clone size; where given, it reads once, few, many or a size class.

DNA	CDR3	V	J	D	size
TGTGCCAGCAGCACAGGGGACACTGAAGCTTTCTTT	CASSTGDTEAFF	TRBV4-2	TRBJ1-1	TRBD1	.
TGTGCCAGCAGCTTAACCGGGGATAATCAGCCCCAGCATTTT	CASSLTGDNQPQHF	TRBV7-9	TRBJ1-5	.	once
TGCGCCAGCAGCCTGGGACTCCCGAACACTGAAGCTTTCTTT	CASSLGLPNTEAFF	TRBV5-1	TRBJ1-1	.	.
TGTGCCAGCAGCTTAGCCGGGGGATGGACTGAAGCTTTCTTT	CASSLAGGWTEAFF	TRBV7-2	TRBJ1-1	.	.
TGTGCCAGCAGACCCCCGGGGGGGAACTACAATGAGCAGTTCTTC	CASRPPGGNYNEQFF	TRBV11-2	TRBJ2-1	TRBD2	.
TGTGCCACCAGCAACCCTAGCGGGGGCTCCAATGAGCAGTTCTTC	CATSNPSGGSNEQFF	TRBV24-1	TRBJ2-1	TRBD2	.
TGTGCCAGCAGCGTTGTCCAGTATTCACCCCTCCACTTT	CASSVVQYSPLHF	TRBV5-6	TRBJ1-6	.	.
TGTGCCAGCAGCTTGGGACTTCCACTTGAGCAGTTCTTC	CASSLGLPLEQFF	TRBV6-2/TRBV6-3	TRBJ2-1	.	once
TGTGCCAGCAGCAACTCCCGGGAAACGGATTACGAGCAGTACTTC	CASSNSRETDYEQYF	TRBV21-1	TRBJ2-7	.	.
TGTGCCAGCAGCTTGGGACAGGTTTACGAGCAGTACTTC	CASSLGQVYEQYF	TRBV5-5	TRBJ2-7	.	.
TGTGCCAGTAGTATAGACCGGACAGGGGGGACGACTAATGAAAAACTGTTTTTT	CASSIDRTGGTTNEKLFF	TRBV19	TRBJ1-4	TRBD1	.
TGTGCCAGCAGCGTAGGGACTAGCGGGGGGCGCTCCTACAATGAGCAGTTCTTC	CASSVGTSGGRSYNEQFF	TRBV9	TRBJ2-1	TRBD2	.
TGTGCCAGCAGTGATGAGGGGGGGATGAACACTGAAGCTTTCTTT	CASSDEGGMNTEAFF	TRBV6-1	TRBJ1-1	.	.
TGCGCCAGCAGCCAAACCCCGGGGACGGGACAGGCCTACAATGAGCAGTTCTTC	CASSQTPGTGQAYNEQFF	TRBV4-1	TRBJ2-1	TRBD1	once
TGTGCCAGTAGTCCATCTAGCGGGGGGGCGGGAGATACGCAGTATTTT	CASSPSSGGAGDTQYF	TRBV19	TRBJ2-3	TRBD2	.
TGTGCCAGCAGTCGGGACAGGTCCTACGAGCAGTACTTC	CASSRDRSYEQYF	TRBV12-3/TRBV12-4	TRBJ2-7	TRBD1	.
TGTGCCAGCAGTGAGTCAAAGGGGAGCAATCAGCCCCAGCATTTT	CASSESKGSNQPQHF	TRBV2	TRBJ1-5	.	.
TGTGCCAGCAGCCCCTCGGGACAGGGGAATTCACCCCTCCACTTT	CASSPSGQGNSPLHF	TRBV3-1/TRBV3-2	TRBJ1-6	TRBD1	few
TGTGCCAGCAGTTCGACAGGGAACAGCGAGCAGTACTTC	CASSSTGNSEQYF	TRBV12-3/TRBV12-4	TRBJ2-7	TRBD1	.
TGTGCCAGCAGCAAGAGCATGGGACAGGGGCTGCCCCAGCATTTT	CASSKSMGQGLPQHF	TRBV11-2	TRBJ1-5	TRBD1	.
TGTGCCACCAGCGGACAGGATAATTCACCCCTCCACTTT	CATSGQDNSPLHF	TRBV6-5	TRBJ1-6	TRBD1	.
TGTGCCAGCAGTTATGACAGAATGCTTGAAGCTTTCTTT	CASSYDRMLEAFF	TRBV6-5	TRBJ1-1	.	.
TGTGCCAGCTCGTTAGCAACCCGCAATGAGCAGTTCTTC	CASSLATRNEQFF	TRBV12-3/TRBV12-4	TRBJ2-1	.	.
TGTGCCAGCCTTCACGGGGGGAATGAGCAGTTCTTC	CASLHGGNEQFF	TRBV2	TRBJ2-1	TRBD2	.
TGTGCCAGCACCTCGGAGTTCCAAGAGACCCAGTACTTC	CASTSEFQETQYF	TRBV28	TRBJ2-5	.	.
TGTGCCAGCAGTGGGACATCAGTCATCCCTGGGGGCTACACCTTC	CASSGTSVIPGGYTF	TRBV25-1	TRBJ1-2	.	.
TGCGCCAGCAGCTTGGGGAGCTCCTACAATGAGCAGTTCTTC	CASSLGSSYNEQFF	TRBV5-1	TRBJ2-1	.	.
TGCGCCAGCAGCTTTCGTCAGGGTGGTAATTCACCCCTCCACTTT	CASSFRQGGNSPLHF	TRBV5-1	TRBJ1-6	.	.
TGTGCCAGCAGCGTAGCCGGGACAGAAAAAGAGACCCAGTACTTC	CASSVAGTEKETQYF	TRBV9	TRBJ2-5	TRBD1	.
TGTGCCAGCAGCCATACCAGTCCCACTGAAGCTTTCTTT	CASSHTSPTEAFF	TRBV3-1/TRBV3-2	TRBJ1-1	.	.
TGTGCCAGCAGCGTCAAGGTCGGGGACTACGAGCAGTACTTC	CASSVKVGDYEQYF	TRBV21-1	TRBJ2-7	.	.
TGTGCCAGCAGCCCGGTGCCGGGGGGGAGCTCCTACAATGAGCAGTTCTTC	CASSPVPGGSSYNEQFF	TRBV25-1	TRBJ2-1	TRBD2	.
TGCGCCAGCAGCTTCGGGTCTACAACTAATGAAAAACTGTTTTTT	CASSFGSTTNEKLFF	TRBV5-1	TRBJ1-4	.	.
TGTGCCAGTAGTAACGACAGGGCGGAAACCTACAATGAGCAGTTCTTC	CASSNDRAETYNEQFF	TRBV19	TRBJ2-1	TRBD1	.
TGTGCCAGCAGTTACCCCATCGGGGGGCGGAATCATCAGAACACTGAAGCTTTCTTT	CASSYPIGGRNHQNTEAFF	TRBV6-2/TRBV6-3	TRBJ1-1	.	.
TGCAGCGTTGTAACAGGGGGCTCCTACGAGCAGTACTTC	CSVVTGGSYEQYF	TRBV29-1	TRBJ2-7	TRBD1	.
TGTGCCAGCAGCTTAGGTGGAGGGAGGCCCACTGAAGCTTTCTTT	CASSLGGGRPTEAFF	TRBV7-6	TRBJ1-1	.	.
TGCGCCAGCAGCTTGGCCGGCAGGGGGCCAGATACGCAGTATTTT	CASSLAGRGPDTQYF	TRBV5-1	TRBJ2-3	TRBD1	once
TGTGCCAGCAGCCTAAACAATGGCGGCTACACCTTC	CASSLNNGGYTF	TRBV3-1/TRBV3-2	TRBJ1-2	.	.
TGTGCCAGCAGTGGACAGGGGAACAATCAGCCCCAGCATTTT	CASSGQGNNQPQHF	TRBV6-2/TRBV6-3	TRBJ1-5	TRBD1	.
TGTGCCAGCAGCTTAGCCGGAGACCACGAGCAGTACTTC	CASSLAGDHEQYF	TRBV7-7	TRBJ2-7	.	.
TGTGCCAGCAGCCGACCCTCAGACACTGAAGCTTTCTTT	CASSRPSDTEAFF	TRBV6-6	TRBJ1-1	.	.
TGCAGTGCCAGCTCGGGCACTGAAGCTTTCTTT	CSASSGTEAFF	TRBV20-1	TRBJ1-1	.	.
TGCGCCAGCAGCCCCCTGGTGGACAGAGAAGCTTTCTTT	CASSPLVDREAFF	TRBV5-1	TRBJ1-1	.	.
TGCGCCAGCACCCTTCAGTCCCGTAGCACAGATACGCAGTATTTT	CASTLQSRSTDTQYF	TRBV5-1	TRBJ2-3	.	once
TGTGCCAGCAGTTACTTGCGGGGGAGCACAGATACGCAGTATTTT	CASSYLRGSTDTQYF	TRBV6-2/TRBV6-3	TRBJ2-3	TRBD2	.
TGTGCCAGTACCAAGGAGCGAGTACGGGGGAACACCATATATTTT	CASTKERVRGNTIYF	TRBV19	TRBJ1-3	.	.
TGTGCCAGCAGGCGCGACGAGGGGGTGATCTATGGCTACACCTTC	CASRRDEGVIYGYTF	TRBV6-5	TRBJ1-2	.	.
TGTGCCAGCAGCTCAGGTCCCGGGGCAGATACGCAGTATTTT	CASSSGPGADTQYF	TRBV11-3	TRBJ2-3	.	.
TGCAGCGTTACGGGGGGCTCTGGAAACACCATATATTTT	CSVTGGSGNTIYF	TRBV29-1	TRBJ1-3	.	.
TGTGCCAGCAGCCCGATGGCCGGGGTGAACACTGAAGCTTTCTTT	CASSPMAGVNTEAFF	TRBV5-4	TRBJ1-1	.	few
TGTGCCAGCAGCTTAGGACAGGGGAGCAATCAGCCCCAGCATTTT	CASSLGQGSNQPQHF	TRBV7-9	TRBJ1-5	TRBD1	.
TGTGCCAGCAGTCCAGACCTGGACAGGGGGATAATCTATGGCTACACCTTC	CASSPDLDRGIIYGYTF	TRBV27	TRBJ1-2	TRBD1	.
TGTGCCAGCACCCTCAGGACAGGGCTCAACGAGCAGTACTTC	CASTLRTGLNEQYF	TRBV6-5	TRBJ2-7	TRBD1	.
TGTGCCAGCAGACTACAGGGTTCGTGGGAGCAGTACTTC	CASRLQGSWEQYF	TRBV12-3/TRBV12-4	TRBJ2-7	.	.